The 25 T cell receptor beta chains given below trace back to one sample, sequenced in a study of T cells after yellow fever vaccination. TCRdb re-called the 5' RACE reads through MiXCR, storing one row per CDR3 protein. The sample includes some 400,000 distinct CDR3 sequences, 6.2% of them seen just once. The sequencing here drew on PBMCs, taken 5 days after the yellow fever booster vaccination. The origin of the receptors is a young man who received the YFV17D yellow fever vaccine.

This clonotype has just a few counts. In nucleotides, the CDR3 is TGTGCCAGCAGTTACAGTCTAGCGGGAGGGTTCGAGCAGTACTTC. Protein: CASSYSLAGGFEQYF. The chain links TRBV6-5 to TRBJ2-7; 12 bases line up with TRBD2. Germline V lookup: CDR1 MNHEY, CDR2 SVGAGI. There are 15 residues in the CDR3. J was trimmed by 6 bases and V by 2 bases; bases with no gene match: 5.

This clonotype was seen repeatedly, ten times or more. The chain uses TRBV29-1 and TRBJ2-3; TRBD2 might be the D (7 bases). Germline values: CDR1 SQVTM, CDR2 ANQGSEA. Trimming pared 1 base from V and 2 bases from J, leaving 22 bases between. CDR3 size: 18 residues. The DNA for the CDR3 is TGCAGCGTTGAAGTTAGGGGGAAGTCGGGGGGTCCCACAGATACGCAGTATTTT. Protein product: CSVEVRGKSGGPTDTQYF.

This clonotype was counted only a few times. The CDR3 DNA reads as TGTGCCAGCAGTTATGGACTCTGGGGGGCGGGAGGGGACGACAATGAGCAGTTCTTC. The encoded protein is CASSYGLWGAGGDDNEQFF. The J gene is TRBJ2-1, the V gene TRBV6-2 or TRBV6-3; 9 bases agree with TRBD2. The CDR3 runs 19 residues. Trimming at V came to 3 bases and at J to 5 bases, leaving 17 bases not matched to a gene. Per germline, CDR1 MNHEY and CDR2 SVGEGT.

This clonotype was found many times. V usage is TRBV5-6 and J usage is TRBJ1-5; TRBD1 is a possible D gene (5 bases). This CDR3 has 14 residues. Trimming took off 4 bases at V and 0 bases at J, with 8 bases between the two ends. Germline V gene lookup returns CDR1 SGHDT and CDR2 YYEEEE. The CDR3 sequence is CASSQGLSNQPQHF. CDR3 nucleotide sequence: TGTGCCAGCAGCCAGGGTCTTAGCAATCAGCCCCAGCATTTT.

This rearrangement joins TRBV14 to TRBJ2-3; 9 bases line up with TRBD1. Germline loops: CDR1 SGHDN, CDR2 FVKESK. V shed 3 bases and J 7 bases; nucleotides not matched to a gene: 11. There are 16 residues in the CDR3. Here the CDR3 reads CASSQTDRGPLNTQYF. CDR3 DNA sequence: TGTGCCAGCAGCCAGACGGACAGGGGCCCTTTAAATACGCAGTATTTT. Filled out from reference TRBV14 and TRBJ2-3, the complete variable domain reads EAGVTQFPSHSVIEKGQTVTLRCDPISGHDNLYWYRRVMGKEIKFLLHFVKESKQDESGMPNNRFLAERTGGTYSTLKVQPAELEDSGVYFCASSQTDRGPLNTQYFGPGTRLTVL.

This chain connects TRBV30 to TRBJ1-5; D perhaps matches TRBD1 (6 bases). V was pared by 0 bases and J by 4 bases, with 7 bases between. This CDR3 has 13 amino acids. Germline lookup yields CDR1 GTSNPN and CDR2 SVGIG (reference sequence). CDR3 sequence: CAWSVGGNQPQHF. The DNA for the CDR3 is TGTGCCTGGAGTGTAGGGGGGAATCAGCCCCAGCATTTT. The whole variable domain, filled in from reference TRBV30 and TRBJ1-5, reads SQTIHQWPATLVQPVGSPLSLECTVEGTSNPNLYWYRQAAGRGLQLLFYSVGIGQISSEVPQNLSASRPQDRQFILSSKKLLLSDSGFYLCAWSVGGNQPQHFGDGTRLSIL.

The sample holds many counts of this clonotype. The chain links TRBV5-1 to TRBJ2-2; TRBD1 is a possible D gene (5 bases). The CDR3 is 14 residues long. V was trimmed by 1 base and J by 3 bases, leaving 7 bases between them. CDR1 is SGHRS and CDR2 is YFSETQ in the germline V gene. The CDR3 DNA sequence: TGCGCCAGCAGCTTGCTAGGGGACACCGGGGAGCTGTTTTTT. Translating gives CASSLLGDTGELFF.

The rearrangement joins TRBV20-1 to TRBJ2-1, with D possibly being TRBD1 (6 bases). The germline V gene has CDR1 DFQATT and CDR2 SNEGSKA (reference sequence). This CDR3 comprises 13 residues. V shed 6 bases and J shed 6 bases, with 15 bases lying between them. Here the CDR3 DNA reads TGCAGTGCCCCCCAGGTAGGGGGCAATGAGCAGTTCTTC. It translates to CSAPQVGGNEQFF.

This clonotype was seen repeatedly, ten times or more. The chain has TRBV7-9 and TRBJ2-1; D is ambiguous. Trimming took 3 bases from V and 8 from J, leaving 8 bases between them. The CDR3 has 12 residues. The germline CDR1 and CDR2 sequences are SEHNR and FQNEAQ (reference sequence). The CDR3 DNA reads as TGTGCCAGCAGCTTCCCGGCTCATGAGCAGTTCTTC. Translation gives CASSFPAHEQFF.

V usage is TRBV25-1 and J usage is TRBJ1-2; tentatively, D is TRBD1 (5 bases). The V end was cut by 6 bases, the J end by 2 bases, with 10 bases between. The CDR3 totals 13 residues. CDR1 is MGHDK, CDR2 SYGVNS, per germline. Written as DNA, the CDR3 is TGTGCCAGCAGCCTGACAGAGAACTATGGCTACACCTTC. Residues: CASSLTENYGYTF.

This clonotype came up a few times. The chain joins TRBV7-3 to TRBJ2-1; 7 bases match TRBD2. This CDR3 comprises 13 residues. V gave up 0 bases and J gave up 9 bases; unmatched junction bases: 2. Per the germline V gene, CDR1 is SGHTA and CDR2 is FQGTGA. CDR3 coding DNA: TGTGCCAGCAGCTTAACGGGGGAGGGTGAGCAGTTCTTC. Translated, it gives CASSLTGEGEQFF.

The sample holds a few counts of this clonotype. The chain combines TRBV6-1 with TRBJ1-6, with TRBD1 matching over 9 bases. Losses at the gene ends were 4 bases for V and 8 bases for J; bases not matched to a gene: 9. Germline V CDR1 and CDR2: MNHNS, SASEGT. The CDR3 loop spans 16 amino acids. CDR3 coding DNA: TGTGCCAGCAGTGGGCTGGACAGGGGTCGGCATTCACCCCTCCACTTT. Encoded protein: CASSGLDRGRHSPLHF.

The rearrangement links TRBV12-3 or TRBV12-4 to TRBJ1-5; no reliable D call. This CDR3 contains 15 residues. The V gene lost 5 bases and the J gene lost 9 bases, with 20 bases spanning the gap. The CDR3 sequence is CASSKGLAEARPQHF. Written as DNA, the CDR3 is TGTGCCAGCAGTAAAGGGTTAGCCGAGGCCAGGCCCCAGCATTTT.

This rearrangement joins TRBV7-9 to TRBJ2-1; D unclear. Trimming left V 5 bases short and J 1 base short, with 9 bases between. Germline lookup yields CDR1 SEHNR and CDR2 FQNEAQ (reference sequence). The CDR3 has 14 residues. The CDR3 nucleotides read TGTGCCAGCAGCCAAGACGAGTCCTACAATGAGCAGTTCTTC. Protein: CASSQDESYNEQFF.

This clonotype came up many times. CDR3 sequence: CASSLDPASGGTQYF. Written as DNA, the CDR3 is TGTGCCAGCAGCTTAGATCCGGCTAGCGGGGGTACGCAGTATTTT. The gene calls are TRBV7-2 and TRBJ2-3, with 10 bases that match TRBD2. V was clipped by 1 base and J by 8 bases; unmatched bases: 6. The CDR3 is 15 residues long. CDR1 is SGHTA and CDR2 is FQGNSA in the germline V gene.

The chain links TRBV5-5 to TRBJ1-1; TRBD1 matches 7 bases. Germline V gene data show CDR1 as SGHKS and CDR2 as YYEKEE (reference sequence). V lost 0 bases to trimming and J lost 2 bases; unmatched junction nucleotides: 7. The CDR3 is 16 amino acids. The CDR3 DNA reads TGTGCCAGCAGCTTGGCCGAGGGGGCGTTCAACACTGAAGCTTTCTTT. Its translation: CASSLAEGAFNTEAFF.

This clonotype was found many times. This chain joins TRBV25-1 and TRBJ2-7; 12 bases align to TRBD2. V was pared by 2 bases and J by 0 bases, with 11 bases of the junction left unmatched. The V gene's germline CDR1 is MGHDK and CDR2 SYGVNS. The CDR3 runs 19 residues. CDR3 in DNA: TGTGCCAGCAGTGAACCCGGGCTAGCGGGAGGGAGAAGCTCCTACGAGCAGTACTTC. It yields the protein CASSEPGLAGGRSSYEQYF.

This clonotype has at least ten counts. V and J are TRBV12-3 or TRBV12-4 and TRBJ2-1; 9 nucleotides align to TRBD2. The CDR3 length is 15 residues. The junction had 6 bases not matched to a gene; V was cut back by 4 bases and J by 5 bases. Here the CDR3 DNA reads TGTGCCAGCAGTTGGCGGACTAGCGAGAACAATGAGCAGTTCTTC. Its protein product is CASSWRTSENNEQFF.

This clonotype was seen a few times. The V call is TRBV7-2, the J call TRBJ1-1; weak D call: TRBD1 (6 bases). Germline CDR1 SGHTA, CDR2 FQGNSA. The CDR3 totals 13 residues. Trimming removed 7 bases at V and 1 base at J, with 10 bases between. Here the CDR3 reads CASNARGNTEAFF. CDR3 sequence (DNA): TGTGCCAGCAATGCCAGGGGGAACACTGAAGCTTTCTTT.

This chain joins TRBV2 and TRBJ1-2; 7 nucleotides match TRBD1. CDR3 size: 18 residues. After removal of 5 bases from V and 0 bases from J, the junction contained 15 bases not matched to a gene. The V gene's germline CDR1 is SNHLY and CDR2 FYNNEI. DNA for the CDR3: TGTGCCAGCAGTTCCCCCGACAGGGTGGGTCTCTCTAACTATGGCTACACCTTC. Translating gives CASSSPDRVGLSNYGYTF. Full variable domain (outside the CDR3, taken from reference TRBV2 and TRBJ1-2): EPEVTQTPSHQVTQMGQEVILRCVPISNHLYFYWYRQILGQKVEFLVSFYNNEISEKSEIFDDQFSVERPDGSNFTLKIRSTKLEDSAMYFCASSSPDRVGLSNYGYTFGSGTRLTVV.

This clonotype has at least ten counts. This sequence joins TRBV2 and TRBJ1-5, with 7 bases identical to TRBD1. Germline V gives CDR1 SNHLY, CDR2 FYNNEI. J lost 3 bases, V lost 3 bases, and 2 bases had no gene match. The CDR3 consists of 14 residues. The CDR3 DNA reads as TGTGCCAGCAGTGAGGGACAGTTCAATCAGCCCCAGCATTTT. This gives the protein CASSEGQFNQPQHF.

This CDR3 is CSARDGGLSYEQYF. CDR3 nucleotides: TGCAGTGCTAGAGATGGAGGACTTTCCTACGAGCAGTACTTC. The genes are TRBV20-1 and TRBJ2-7, with D maybe TRBD2 (5 bases). This CDR3 has 14 amino acids. The ends were cut back, 0 bases at V and 1 base at J, with 10 bases in the middle. The germline CDR1 and CDR2 sequences are DFQATT and SNEGSKA (reference sequence).

This chain connects TRBV20-1 to TRBJ2-1; D possibly uses TRBD1 or TRBD2 (5 bases each). CDR1 and CDR2 from the germline V gene are DFQATT and SNEGSKA (reference sequence). This CDR3 contains 16 residues. Trimming shortened V by 0 bases and J by 9 bases, and 21 bases separated the two germline ends. For the CDR3, the DNA is TGCAGTGCTAGAGATTCAGAGGGGAGTAACGGAAGTGAGCAGTTCTTC. Encoded protein: CSARDSEGSNGSEQFF.

The gene calls are TRBV6-1 and TRBJ1-3, with no clear D. From germline, CDR1 is MNHNS and CDR2 SASEGT. The V end lost 6 bases, the J end lost 3 bases, and 6 bases lay between the germline ends. The CDR3 totals 12 residues. The CDR3 DNA reads TGTGCCAGCAGGGACTTTGGAAACACCATATATTTT. It is translated as CASRDFGNTIYF.

This clonotype has more than one count but fewer than ten. V gene TRBV7-9 combines with J gene TRBJ2-4; weak D call: TRBD1 (5 bases). The germline V gene has CDR1 SEHNR and CDR2 FQNEAQ (reference sequence). CDR3 length equals 17 residues. V was pared by 1 base and J by 0 bases, with 13 bases between. The CDR3 region has the DNA TGTGCCAGCAGCTTAGATTCCGGACACCGAGCCAAAAACATTCAGTACTTC. Protein: CASSLDSGHRAKNIQYF.